A selection of T cell receptor beta chains follows, all from one sample in a study of T cell responses to AZD1222 COVID-19 vaccine. The protocol was immunoSEQ multiplex PCR, while the TCRdb copy is restricted to in-frame clones and leaves out a portion. The repertoire consists of 95,000 to 100,000 clones, with approximately 91% occurring once and the leading ten covering 8% to 8.5%. Sequencing used peripheral blood, obtained 28 days after the second AZD1222 dose. Every receptor here comes from an adult who received the AZD1222 COVID-19 vaccine. CDR3s include the opening cysteine and the closing phenylalanine or tryptophan.

v_gene: TRBV10-3
CDR3aa: CAISAPGLAGVNEQFF

v_gene: TRBV18
CDR3aa: CASSSRADEQYF

v_gene: TRBV6-2/TRBV6-3
CDR3aa: CASSRGGSSYEQYF

v_gene: TRBV6-6
CDR3aa: CASGGSGRTEAFF

v_gene: TRBV13
CDR3aa: CASSLQGWDEAFF

v_gene: TRBV19
CDR3aa: CASSIGVPRGGPNTEAFF

v_gene: TRBV5-8
CDR3aa: CASSAPGLGPNTEAFF

v_gene: TRBV27
CDR3aa: CASSFGQGAPNEQFF

v_gene: TRBV4-1
CDR3aa: CASSQEQVRAPDGYTF

v_gene: TRBV3-1/TRBV3-2
CDR3aa: CASSQEAFGRGDTQYF

v_gene: TRBV5-1
CDR3aa: CASSSEGIVGYTF

v_gene: TRBV5-4
CDR3aa: CASGTAGRYEQYF

v_gene: TRBV27
CDR3aa: CASSLGVTDTQYF

v_gene: TRBV6-5
CDR3aa: CASRTSGLGFNEQFF

v_gene: TRBV25-1
CDR3aa: CASRDSLKEKLFF

v_gene: TRBV19
CDR3aa: CASSSASSIGGGELFF

v_gene: TRBV5-1
CDR3aa: CASSLGTSGSTDTQYF

v_gene: TRBV7-8
CDR3aa: CASSWGAGGPNNEQFF

v_gene: TRBV6-6
CDR3aa: CASIRDSMNTGELFF

v_gene: TRBV6-5
CDR3aa: CASSPRRDKETQYF

v_gene: TRBV7-2
CDR3aa: CASSLALQTSGANVLTF

v_gene: TRBV5-4
CDR3aa: CASSTDRANPGDIQYF

v_gene: TRBV5-1
CDR3aa: CASSLETGGSGNTIYF

v_gene: TRBV11-3
CDR3aa: CASSAGLAGDTGELFF

v_gene: TRBV6-1
CDR3aa: CASSEAIRVAGANVLTF

v_gene: TRBV28
CDR3aa: CASWDSYEQYF

v_gene: TRBV7-2
CDR3aa: CASSLVQGRQPQHF

v_gene: TRBV6-6
CDR3aa: CASSTQSGGYTF

v_gene: TRBV19
CDR3aa: CASSTTGNEQYF

v_gene: TRBV7-2
CDR3aa: CASSFTSTGGREKLFF

v_gene: TRBV15
CDR3aa: CATSRDRGQGSPLHF

v_gene: TRBV10-3
CDR3aa: CAISDGFRARPNTEAFF

v_gene: TRBV28
CDR3aa: CASSPGLAGGLVEQYF

v_gene: TRBV2
CDR3aa: CASADRANYGYTF

v_gene: TRBV5-4
CDR3aa: CASTSRDREKGYTF

v_gene: TRBV27
CDR3aa: CASSGRLQYGYTF

v_gene: TRBV25-1
CDR3aa: CASSGPGQGFANTGELFF